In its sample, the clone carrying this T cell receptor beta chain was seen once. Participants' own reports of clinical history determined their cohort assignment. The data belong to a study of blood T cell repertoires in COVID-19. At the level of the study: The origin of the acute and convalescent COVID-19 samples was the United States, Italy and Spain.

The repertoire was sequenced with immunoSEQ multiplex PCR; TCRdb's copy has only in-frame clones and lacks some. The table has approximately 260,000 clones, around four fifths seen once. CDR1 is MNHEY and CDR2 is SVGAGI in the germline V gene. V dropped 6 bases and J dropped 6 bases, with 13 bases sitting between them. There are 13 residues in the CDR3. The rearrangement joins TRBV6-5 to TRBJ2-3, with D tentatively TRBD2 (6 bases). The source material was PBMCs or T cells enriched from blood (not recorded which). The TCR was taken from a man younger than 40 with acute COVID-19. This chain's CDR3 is CASSDQAGDTQYF. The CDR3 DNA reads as TGTGCCAGCAGCGACCAGGCGGGGGATACGCAGTATTTT.